This T cell receptor (beta chain) was captured by sequencing in a study of blood T cell repertoires in COVID-19. This clone was counted a single time. TCRdb's copy holds only in-frame clones and misses some; the assay was immunoSEQ multiplex PCR. The sample includes 50,000 to 75,000 clones, over 65% of them seen just once. The sequenced material came from peripheral blood. The sequence came from a man at least 80 years old with active or convalescent COVID-19.

The CDR3 nucleotides read TGTGCCAGCAGCCAAGCTCCGGGGAAGGGCCAAGAGACCCAGTACTTC. This translates into CASSQAPGKGQETQYF. This chain connects TRBV3-1 (or the pseudogene TRBV3-2) to TRBJ2-5; weak D call: TRBD2 (5 bases). From germline, CDR1 is LGHDT and CDR2 YNNKEL (reference sequence). The ends were cut back, 1 base at V and 1 base at J, with 13 bases in the middle. The CDR3 is made up of 16 amino acids.